What follows describes a single T cell receptor beta chain. Its antigen is unidentified. A read error is likely, as this CDR3 ends without the conserved phenylalanine or tryptophan. A modified ARM-PCR protocol with three rounds of nested PCR amplified TCRbeta. TCRdb passed the multiplex PCR reads through MiXCR, listing each CDR3 protein once. The sample carries about 67,000 distinct CDR3 sequences, roughly three quarters recorded once. This specimen belongs to a study of tumor and adjacent non-tumor tissue in lung cancer. Across the whole study: Histology: about twelve adenocarcinoma, a couple of squamous cell carcinoma, 1 small cell lung cancer.

No cell sorting was done before RNA was extracted from the tissue. Distant lung tissue was collected more than 3 cm away from the tumor edge. The CDR3 has 12 amino acids. Germline V gene sequence: CDR1 MNHNY, CDR2 SVGAGI (reference sequence). V lost 5 bases to trimming and J lost 11 bases, with 13 bases between them. The study, taken as a whole, reports: Normal lung showed higher cumulative top 100 clone frequency than tumor. Tumor tissue had significantly higher TCR diversity than normal lung. Shorter survival was associated with higher TCR diversity in tumors.

The receptor was derived from a man aged 55 to 70 with non-small cell lung cancer. Input material: distant non-tumor lung tissue. The chain joins TRBV6-6 to TRBJ2-1; no definite D call. The CDR3 sequence: CASSPARNKQFL. The DNA for the CDR3 is TGTGCCAGCAGTCCTGCCAGGAATAAGCAGTTCCTC.